Below are 26 T cell receptor beta chains sequenced from a single sample in a study of T-cell reconstitution after alpha-beta-depleted transplantation in children (dated by TCRdb to about 2016). The treatment or condition label corresponds to: allogeneic hematopoietic cell transplantation with graft depleted of TCRalphabeta T cells and CD19 B cells. Library prep was done by PCR. The sequencer was an Illumina HiSeq 2500. TCR libraries were prepared with molecular barcoding, using unique molecular identifiers to normalize TCRbeta repertoire quantification. TCRdb handled the public reads itself, with Q25 trimming in fastp and clone calling in MiXCR, and kept productive beta chains. Merged by CDR3 protein, the rows form single entries marked with the most common genes and DNA. Present in this sample are more than 500,000 distinct CDR3 sequences, roughly 11% of which were seen just once. 11% to 15% of the sample is held by the ten biggest clonotypes.

The sample here was PBMCs, mostly from graft donor cells, taken 180 days after TCRalphabeta/CD19-depleted stem cell transplant. The receptors here all came from a female patient between 2 and 15 years old who had a stem cell transplant for aplastic anemia, so the T cells may come from the graft donor.

This clonotype was counted at least ten times. The chain couples TRBV11-2 to TRBJ2-1; D is unresolved. The CDR3 sequence is 13 residues long. Trimming took off 4 bases at V and 9 bases at J, with 13 bases between the two ends. Per germline, CDR1 SGHAT and CDR2 FQNNGV. CDR3 coding DNA: TGTGCCAGCAGCTGGGTCCTAATTGGTGAGCAGTTCTTC. The encoded protein is CASSWVLIGEQFF.

The chain is built from TRBV28 and TRBJ2-7; 9 nucleotides match TRBD2. CDR3 size: 15 residues. Germline assignment: CDR1 MDHEN and CDR2 SYDVKM. With 0 bases clipped from V and 3 bases from J, the junction kept 3 bases outside the gene matches. The CDR3 here is CASSLWREGLYEQYF. CDR3 DNA: TGTGCCAGCAGTTTATGGCGGGAGGGCCTCTACGAGCAGTACTTC.

The J gene is TRBJ2-2, the V gene TRBV27, with 13 positions matching TRBD2. The V gene end was trimmed by 3 bases and the J gene end by 3 bases; junction bases not matched to a gene: 16. The CDR3 consists of 21 residues. CDR1 and CDR2 (germline): MNHEY, SMNVEV (reference sequence). Written as DNA, the CDR3 is TGTGCCAGCAGTTTCATCCGCCATAGACTAGCGGGAGGTATTTACACCGGGGAGCTGTTTTTT. As protein: CASSFIRHRLAGGIYTGELFF.

Regarding this clonotype: A read error may be the cause here, since a much bigger clone is one base away. The chain employs TRBV20-1 and TRBJ2-1; D may be TRBD1 (5 bases). V lost 0 bases and J 0 bases, leaving 9 bases between the germline ends. The CDR3 has 15 amino acids. CDR1 DFQATT and CDR2 SNEGSKA come from the germline V gene (reference sequence). The CDR3 DNA reads TGCAGTGCTAGAGATAGGCAGGGCTCCTACAATGAGCAGTTCTTC. The encoded protein is CSARDRQGSYNEQFF.

This clonotype showed up just a few times. The chain links TRBV15 to TRBJ2-5; TRBD2 aligns across 7 bases. The CDR3 is 16 residues long. Germline V gene lookup returns CDR1 LNHNV and CDR2 YYDKDF (reference sequence). Germline trimming cut 1 base from V and 2 bases from J; bases unmatched to any gene: 7. CDR3: CATSRAIPGGQETQYF. The CDR3 DNA is TGTGCCACCAGCAGAGCCATACCGGGAGGACAAGAGACCCAGTACTTC. Full variable domain (remainder filled in from reference TRBV15 and TRBJ2-5): DAMVIQNPRYQVTQFGKPVTLSCSQTLNHNVMYWYQQKSSQAPKLLFHYYDKDFNNEADTPDNFQSRRPNTSFCFLDIRSPGLGDTAMYLCATSRAIPGGQETQYFGPGTRLLVL.

The chain combines TRBV10-3 with TRBJ2-5, with D perhaps matching TRBD2 (5 bases). In germline, CDR1 is ENHRY, CDR2 SYGVKD. This CDR3 has 13 residues. Trimming removed 7 bases at V and 4 bases at J, with 13 bases between. DNA for the CDR3: TGTGCCATCACGGGCCGGGAAGGAGAGACCCAGTACTTC. Its translation is CAITGREGETQYF.

The gene calls are TRBV20-1 and TRBJ2-1; 10 bases are shared with TRBD2. Germline V CDR1 and CDR2: DFQATT, SNEGSKA (reference sequence). The CDR3 is 15 amino acids. Unmatched junction bases numbered 8, after V lost 2 bases and J lost 7 bases. The CDR3 coding sequence is TGCAGTGCTAGACACCTAGCGGGAGTATTGAATGAGCAGTTCTTC. This sequence encodes CSARHLAGVLNEQFF.

This clonotype was counted at least ten times. The V gene is TRBV20-1, the J gene TRBJ2-1; D is unclear. The CDR3 spans 15 residues. With 1 base removed from V and 4 bases from J, the gap between germline ends came to 14 bases. Germline V lookup: CDR1 DFQATT, CDR2 SNEGSKA (reference sequence). CDR3 DNA sequence: TGCAGTGCTAGAGCGGTCCGGGCATCGTACAATGAGCAGTTCTTC. It yields the protein CSARAVRASYNEQFF.

This chain joins TRBV25-1 and TRBJ2-7; D might be TRBD2 (5 bases). There are 12 residues in the CDR3. Trimming stripped 4 bases from V and 3 bases from J, with 7 bases between. CDR1 is MGHDK, CDR2 SYGVNS, per germline. CDR3 loop: CASSAGLYEQYF. As DNA, the CDR3 is TGTGCCAGCAGTGCTGGACTCTACGAGCAGTACTTC.

This clonotype was seen a few times. V usage is TRBV7-9 and J usage is TRBJ1-4, with a possible D match to TRBD1 (5 bases). Between the trimmed V and J ends, which lost 2 bases and 4 bases, there was a span of 14 bases. Per germline, CDR1 SEHNR and CDR2 FQNEAQ (reference sequence). CDR3 length: 16 residues. CDR3 bases: TGTGCCAGCAGCTTAAACGGACATTGGCTTAATGAAAAACTGTTTTTT. This codes for CASSLNGHWLNEKLFF.

This clonotype was seen repeatedly, ten times or more. The V call is TRBV7-2, the J call TRBJ1-6, with 8 positions matching TRBD1. The CDR3 length is 14 residues. The V and J ends lost 4 bases and 6 bases, in that order; junction bases with no gene match: 2. The germline CDR1 and CDR2 sequences are SGHTA and FQGNSA. The CDR3, as DNA: TGTGCCAGCAGCTGGACAGGGCTTAATTCACCCCTCCACTTT. Residues: CASSWTGLNSPLHF.

This sequence joins TRBV19 and TRBJ2-5; TRBD2 might be the D (6 bases). This CDR3 contains 18 residues. Deletions cut 3 bases from V and 2 bases from J, with 22 bases between. Germline loops: CDR1 LNHDA, CDR2 SQIVND (reference sequence). The CDR3 DNA follows: TGTGCCAGTAGTATCCGGGCGAAGGCTAGCGTAGTTCAAGAGACCCAGTACTTC. Translating it yields CASSIRAKASVVQETQYF.

This clonotype was counted only a few times. The rearrangement uses TRBV6-5 and TRBJ1-6, with 7 positions matching TRBD1. Germline CDR1 reads MNHEY; CDR2 reads SVGAGI. The V and J ends lost 4 bases and 6 bases, in that order; junction bases with no gene match: 12. This CDR3 is 17 amino acids long. This chain's CDR3 is CASSSKRLGQLNSPLHF. CDR3 in DNA: TGTGCCAGCAGTTCCAAACGACTGGGACAGCTTAATTCACCCCTCCACTTT.

This clonotype turned up a few times. The chain employs TRBV10-3 and TRBJ2-2, with TRBD2 as a possible D gene (6 bases). CDR3 length: 14 amino acids. Trimming left V 4 bases short and J 7 bases short, with 13 bases between. The germline CDR1 and CDR2 sequences are ENHRY and SYGVKD. CDR3 sequence reads: CAISAREPDGELFF. The CDR3 DNA reads as TGTGCCATCAGTGCTCGGGAGCCAGACGGGGAGCTGTTTTTT.

This clonotype showed up just a few times. The chain recombines TRBV29-1 with TRBJ2-3; D is perhaps TRBD1 or TRBD2 (6 bases each). Germline CDR1 and CDR2: SQVTM and ANQGSEA. Trimming pared 3 bases from V and 2 bases from J, leaving 15 bases between. The CDR3 contains 15 residues. The CDR3 protein is CSVEMGGRATDTQYF. The CDR3 DNA reads as TGCAGCGTTGAGATGGGGGGCAGGGCCACAGATACGCAGTATTTT.

The chain combines TRBV6-1 with TRBJ1-5; 12 positions agree with TRBD1. V shed 4 bases and J 3 bases; nucleotides not matched to a gene: 4. This CDR3 is built from 16 residues. Per germline, CDR1 MNHNS and CDR2 SASEGT. The CDR3: CASSGGQGAPNQPQHF. CDR3 DNA sequence: TGTGCCAGCAGTGGGGGACAGGGGGCACCCAATCAGCCCCAGCATTTT.

This clonotype was seen a few times. The chain has TRBV5-5 and TRBJ1-1; no reliable D call. The CDR3 has 11 residues. The germline V and J ends were trimmed by 4 bases and 11 bases, with 12 bases remaining between them. CDR1 is SGHKS, CDR2 YYEKEE, per germline (reference sequence). The CDR3 bases are TGTGCCAGCAGCCAAACCCGGCGGGCTTTCTTT. As protein: CASSQTRRAFF.

This chain links TRBV29-1 with TRBJ1-2; D ambiguous. Germline-derived CDR1 and CDR2 are SQVTM and ANQGSEA. Trimming stripped 4 bases from V and 2 bases from J, with 5 bases between. CDR3 size: 11 residues. CDR3 sequence reads: CSVVVNYGYTF. In nucleotides, the CDR3 is TGCAGCGTTGTGGTGAACTATGGCTACACCTTC.

In this sample, this clonotype turned up a few times. This chain links TRBV30 with TRBJ1-1, with D perhaps matching TRBD1 (5 bases). Germline V CDR1 and CDR2: GTSNPN, SVGIG (reference sequence). V lost 4 bases to trimming and J lost 5 bases, with 17 bases between them. This CDR3 comprises 14 residues. In nucleotides, the CDR3 is TGTGCCTGGACCGCCTGGGGGGGTTGGACTGAAGCTTTCTTT. It is translated as CAWTAWGGWTEAFF.

The chain carries TRBV29-1 and TRBJ2-3; D possibly matches TRBD1 or TRBD2 (6 bases each). Trimming left V 8 bases short and J 5 bases short, with 20 bases between. Germline V lookup: CDR1 SQVTM, CDR2 ANQGSEA. The CDR3 is 14 amino acids. DNA of the CDR3: TGCAGCTGGAGGGGGACCTACGCAGGAGATACGCAGTATTTT. Encoded protein: CSWRGTYAGDTQYF.

This clonotype showed up many times. This chain connects TRBV7-9 to TRBJ2-2; D unresolved. Germline V gene sequence: CDR1 SEHNR, CDR2 FQNEAQ (reference sequence). V lost 5 bases, J lost 6 bases, and 10 bases lay in between. The CDR3 has 13 amino acids. CDR3: CASSPTGPGELFF. The DNA for the CDR3 is TGTGCCAGCAGCCCGACCGGACCCGGGGAGCTGTTTTTT. The complete variable domain, with remaining parts taken from reference TRBV7-9 and TRBJ2-2, reads DTGVSQNPRHKITKRGQNVTFRCDPISEHNRLYWYRQTLGQGPEFLTYFQNEAQLEKSRLLSDRFSAERPKGSFSTLEIQRTEQGDSAMYLCASSPTGPGELFFGEGSRLTVL.

A few counts support this clonotype. V usage is TRBV15 and J usage is TRBJ2-1; D not certain. Germline CDR1 is LNHNV and CDR2 is YYDKDF (reference sequence). The CDR3 covers 15 residues. The germline V and J ends were trimmed by 3 bases and 5 bases, with 14 bases remaining between them. The CDR3 DNA sequence: TGTGCCACCAGCAGTGGTCCAGGATTTAACAATGAGCAGTTCTTC. Residues: CATSSGPGFNNEQFF.

This clonotype was found a few times. The chain uses TRBV11-3 and TRBJ2-1; 10 bases are a match to TRBD2. Germline V gene lookup returns CDR1 SGHNT and CDR2 YENEEA. V lost 5 bases to trimming and J lost 9 bases; unmatched junction nucleotides: 16. This CDR3 has 17 residues. The CDR3 region has the DNA TGTGCCAGCAGCCCAGGGGAGCGGGAGGGCCCTCGTTTTGAGCAGTTCTTC. Translation gives CASSPGEREGPRFEQFF.

The CDR3 loop reads CASSLRQDSYEQYF. The CDR3 nucleotides are TGTGCCAGCAGCCTTCGACAGGACTCCTACGAGCAGTACTTC. The V call is TRBV11-1, the J call TRBJ2-7; D possibly corresponds to TRBD1 (6 bases). V lost 5 bases to trimming and J lost 0 bases, with 11 bases between them. The CDR3 runs to 14 residues. CDR1 and CDR2 (germline): SGHAT, FQDESV (reference sequence).

V usage is TRBV18 and J usage is TRBJ2-7; D perhaps matches TRBD1 (5 bases). V was trimmed by 0 bases and J by 7 bases, leaving 19 bases between them. Germline CDR1 KGHSH, CDR2 LQKENI. There are 16 residues in the CDR3. The CDR3 is CASSPPQGTESLEQYF. The CDR3 DNA follows: TGTGCCAGCTCACCACCTCAGGGCACCGAGTCCTTGGAGCAGTACTTC.

This clonotype was found many times. The DNA for the CDR3 is TGTGCCAGCAGCCAGGGCATCCTGCTCACCGGGGAGCTGTTTTTT. Protein sequence: CASSQGILLTGELFF. The chain is built from TRBV3-1 and TRBJ2-2; unclear D gene. Germline V gives CDR1 LGHDT, CDR2 YNNKEL (reference sequence). CDR3 length equals 15 residues. V was pared by 3 bases and J by 4 bases, with 12 bases between.